The clone carrying this T cell receptor (beta chain) has ten or more counts. Relapse after autologous stem cell transplantation occurred in every patient, and brentuximab vedotin exposure varied. The data were produced by immunoSEQ multiplex PCR, yet TCRdb's version contains in-frame clones alone and is incomplete. The data hold about 150,000 clones, with nearly 80% observed a single time. The sample originates from a study of PD-1 blockade in classical Hodgkin lymphoma. The germline V gene has CDR1 MGHRA and CDR2 YSYEKL. With 4 bases removed from V and 3 bases from J, the gap between germline ends came to 15 bases. CDR3 length: 15 amino acids.

The clonotype comes from a human donor with classical Hodgkin lymphoma. The sequencing used peripheral blood mononuclear cells (PBMCs), collected before the second cycle of nivolumab. The chain couples TRBV4-1 to TRBJ1-2; D call uncertain. The CDR3 protein is CASSPILTYYYGYTF. The CDR3 nucleotides read TGCGCCAGCAGCCCCATCCTGACTTATTACTATGGCTACACCTTC.